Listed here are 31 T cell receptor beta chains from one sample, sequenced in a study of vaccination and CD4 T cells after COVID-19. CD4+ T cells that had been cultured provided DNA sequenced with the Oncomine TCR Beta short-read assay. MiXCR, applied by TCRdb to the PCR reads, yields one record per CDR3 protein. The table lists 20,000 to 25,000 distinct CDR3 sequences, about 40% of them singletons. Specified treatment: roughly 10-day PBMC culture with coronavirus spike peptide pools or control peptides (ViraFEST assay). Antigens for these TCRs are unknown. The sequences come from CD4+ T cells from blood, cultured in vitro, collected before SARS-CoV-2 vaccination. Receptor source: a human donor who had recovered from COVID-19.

CDR3 in amino acids: CASSTQSLRDRVNLKDSPLHF. The CDR3, as DNA: TGTGCCAGTAGTACCCAGTCCCTCCGGGACAGGGTAAATTTAAAGGACTCACCCCTCCACTTT. The J gene is TRBJ1-6, the V gene TRBV19, with 9 bases aligning to TRBD1. From germline, CDR1 is LNHDA and CDR2 SQIVND (reference sequence). Trimming cost V 4 bases and J 10 bases; bases outside gene matches: 26. The CDR3 spans 21 residues. Together with reference TRBV19 and TRBJ1-6, the CDR3 gives the full variable domain: DGGITQSPKYLFRKEGQNVTLSCEQNLNHDAMYWYRQDPGQGLRLIYYSQIVNDFQKGDIAEGYSVSREKKESFPLTVTSAQKNPTAFYLCASSTQSLRDRVNLKDSPLHFGNGTRLTVT.

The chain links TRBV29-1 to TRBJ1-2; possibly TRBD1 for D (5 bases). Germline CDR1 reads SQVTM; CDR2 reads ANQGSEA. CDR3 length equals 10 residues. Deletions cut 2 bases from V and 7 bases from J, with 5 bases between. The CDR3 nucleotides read TGCAGCGTTGAACAGGGTGGCTACACCTTC. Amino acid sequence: CSVEQGGYTF.

CDR3 bases: TGTGCCAGCTCACCACAGAGGACAGGCTCTGGAAACACCATATATTTT. Its protein is CASSPQRTGSGNTIYF. The genes are TRBV18 and TRBJ1-3; 7 nucleotides align to TRBD1. V dropped 1 base and J dropped 0; count of bases not matched to a gene: 3. Per the germline V gene, CDR1 is KGHSH and CDR2 is LQKENI. This CDR3 region has 16 residues.

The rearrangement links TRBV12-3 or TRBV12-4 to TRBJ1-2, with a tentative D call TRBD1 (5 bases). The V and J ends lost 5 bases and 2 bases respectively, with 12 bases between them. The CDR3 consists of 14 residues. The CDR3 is CASSGRAGNYGYTF. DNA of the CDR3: TGTGCCAGCAGTGGCCGAGCAGGGAACTATGGCTACACCTTC.

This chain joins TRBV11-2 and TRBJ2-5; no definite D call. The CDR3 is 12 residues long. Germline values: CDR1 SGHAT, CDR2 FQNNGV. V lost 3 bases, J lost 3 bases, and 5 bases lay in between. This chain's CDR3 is CASSFNKETQYF. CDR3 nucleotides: TGTGCCAGCAGCTTCAATAAAGAGACCCAGTACTTC.

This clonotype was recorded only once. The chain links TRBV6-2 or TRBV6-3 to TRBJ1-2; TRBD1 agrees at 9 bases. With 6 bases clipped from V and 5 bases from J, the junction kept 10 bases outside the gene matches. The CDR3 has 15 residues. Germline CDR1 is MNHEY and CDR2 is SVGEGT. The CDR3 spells CASSLTGGVGYGYTF. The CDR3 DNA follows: TGTGCCAGCAGCCTCACAGGGGGCGTAGGGTATGGCTACACCTTC.

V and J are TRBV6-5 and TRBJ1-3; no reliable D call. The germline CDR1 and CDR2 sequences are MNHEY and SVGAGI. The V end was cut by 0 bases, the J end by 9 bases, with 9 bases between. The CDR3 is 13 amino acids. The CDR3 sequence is CASSYSRAGTIYF. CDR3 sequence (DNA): TGTGCCAGCAGTTACTCGAGGGCGGGCACCATATATTTT.

CDR3 in DNA: TGTGCCAGCAGCCCCCGGGACAGCTCCTACGAGCAGTACTTC. Protein sequence: CASSPRDSSYEQYF. The rearrangement links TRBV5-6 to TRBJ2-7; 7 bases are a match to TRBD1. CDR1 is SGHDT, CDR2 YYEEEE, per germline. The CDR3 is 14 amino acids. With 4 bases clipped from V and 0 bases from J, the junction kept 4 bases outside the gene matches.

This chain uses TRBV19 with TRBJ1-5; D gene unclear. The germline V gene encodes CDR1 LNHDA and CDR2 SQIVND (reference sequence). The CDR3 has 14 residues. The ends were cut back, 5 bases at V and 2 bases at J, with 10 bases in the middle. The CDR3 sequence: CASSSRRGNQPQHF. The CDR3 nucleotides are TGTGCCAGTAGTTCTCGACGGGGCAATCAGCCCCAGCATTTT. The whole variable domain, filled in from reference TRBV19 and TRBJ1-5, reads DGGITQSPKYLFRKEGQNVTLSCEQNLNHDAMYWYRQDPGQGLRLIYYSQIVNDFQKGDIAEGYSVSREKKESFPLTVTSAQKNPTAFYLCASSSRRGNQPQHFGDGTRLSIL.

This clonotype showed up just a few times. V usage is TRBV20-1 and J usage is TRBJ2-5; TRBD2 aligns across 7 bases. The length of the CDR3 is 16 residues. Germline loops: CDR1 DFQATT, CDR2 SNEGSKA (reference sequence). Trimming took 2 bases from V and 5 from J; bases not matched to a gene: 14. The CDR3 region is CSARIPKGGSRETQYF. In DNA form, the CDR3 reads TGCAGTGCTAGAATTCCCAAAGGCGGGAGTCGGGAGACCCAGTACTTC.

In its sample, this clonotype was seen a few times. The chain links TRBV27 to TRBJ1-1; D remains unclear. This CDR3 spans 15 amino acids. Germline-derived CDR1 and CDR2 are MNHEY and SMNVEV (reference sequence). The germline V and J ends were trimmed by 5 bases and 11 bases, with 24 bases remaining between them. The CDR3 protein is CASSIDRAARGKAFF. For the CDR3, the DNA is TGTGCCAGCAGTATAGACCGGGCCGCCCGAGGTAAGGCTTTCTTT.

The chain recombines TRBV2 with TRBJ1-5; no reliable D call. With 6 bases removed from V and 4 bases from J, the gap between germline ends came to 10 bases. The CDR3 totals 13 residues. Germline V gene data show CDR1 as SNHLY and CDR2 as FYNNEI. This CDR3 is CASRTTGNQPQHF. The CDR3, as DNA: TGTGCCAGCAGGACGACTGGGAATCAGCCCCAGCATTTT.

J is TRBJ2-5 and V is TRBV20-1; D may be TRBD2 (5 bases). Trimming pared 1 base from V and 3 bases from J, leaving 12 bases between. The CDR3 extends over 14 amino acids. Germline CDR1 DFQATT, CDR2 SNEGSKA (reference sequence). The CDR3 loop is CSARGEIGKETQYF. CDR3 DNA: TGCAGTGCTAGAGGGGAGATCGGGAAAGAGACCCAGTACTTC.

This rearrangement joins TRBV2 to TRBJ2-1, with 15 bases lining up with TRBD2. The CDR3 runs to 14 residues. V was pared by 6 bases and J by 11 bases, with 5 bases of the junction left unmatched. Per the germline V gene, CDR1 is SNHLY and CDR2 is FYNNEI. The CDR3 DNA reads TGTGCCAGCAGGGGAGGACTAGCGGGAGGGAAGCAGTTCTTC. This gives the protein CASRGGLAGGKQFF.

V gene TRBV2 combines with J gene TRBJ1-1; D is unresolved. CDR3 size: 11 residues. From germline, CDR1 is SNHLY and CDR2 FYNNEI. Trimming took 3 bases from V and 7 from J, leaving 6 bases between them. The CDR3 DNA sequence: TGTGCCAGCAGTGATCAGTATGAAGCTTTCTTT. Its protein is CASSDQYEAFF.

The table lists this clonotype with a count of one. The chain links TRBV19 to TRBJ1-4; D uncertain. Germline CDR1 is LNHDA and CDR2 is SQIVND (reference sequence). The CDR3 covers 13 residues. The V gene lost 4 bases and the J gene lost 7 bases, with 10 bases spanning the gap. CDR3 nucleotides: TGTGCCAGTAGTACGGGGAATGCTGAAAAACTGTTTTTT. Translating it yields CASSTGNAEKLFF.

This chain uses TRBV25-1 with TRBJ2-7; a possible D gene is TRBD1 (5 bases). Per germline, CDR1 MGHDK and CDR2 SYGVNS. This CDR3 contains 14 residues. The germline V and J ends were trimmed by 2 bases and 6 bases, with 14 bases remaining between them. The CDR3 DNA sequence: TGTGCCAGCAGTGAAACCCTGGGGCAGATCGAGCAGTACTTC. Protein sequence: CASSETLGQIEQYF.

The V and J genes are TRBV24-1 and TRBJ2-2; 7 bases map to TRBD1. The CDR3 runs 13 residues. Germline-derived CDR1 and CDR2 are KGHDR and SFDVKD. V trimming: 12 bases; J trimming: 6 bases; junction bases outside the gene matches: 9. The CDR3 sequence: CAVPTGTAGELFF. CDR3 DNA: TGTGCCGTTCCGACAGGGACGGCCGGGGAGCTGTTTTTT.

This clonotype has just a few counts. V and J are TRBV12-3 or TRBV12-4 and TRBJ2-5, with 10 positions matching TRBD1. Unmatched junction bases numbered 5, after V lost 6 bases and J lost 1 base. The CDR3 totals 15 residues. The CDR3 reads CASSSRTGGQETQYF. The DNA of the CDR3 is TGTGCCAGCAGCTCCAGGACAGGGGGCCAAGAGACCCAGTACTTC.

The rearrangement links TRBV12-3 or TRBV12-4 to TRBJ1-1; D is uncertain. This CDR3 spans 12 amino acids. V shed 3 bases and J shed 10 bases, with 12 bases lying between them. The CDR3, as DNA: TGTGCCAGCAGTTTTGACCGGGGTGTAGCTTTCTTT. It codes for CASSFDRGVAFF.

CDR3 protein: CAGGQVQETQYF. CDR3 sequence (DNA): TGTGCCGGCGGACAGGTCCAAGAGACCCAGTACTTC. The J gene is TRBJ2-5, the V gene TRBV2; TRBD1 aligns across 7 bases. The CDR3 has 12 amino acids. CDR1 and CDR2 from the germline V gene are SNHLY and FYNNEI. Trimming took 11 bases from V and 1 from J; bases not matched to a gene: 4. The whole variable domain, filled in from reference TRBV2 and TRBJ2-5, reads EPEVTQTPSHQVTQMGQEVILRCVPISNHLYFYWYRQILGQKVEFLVSFYNNEISEKSEIFDDQFSVERPDGSNFTLKIRSTKLEDSAMYFCAGGQVQETQYFGPGTRLLVL.

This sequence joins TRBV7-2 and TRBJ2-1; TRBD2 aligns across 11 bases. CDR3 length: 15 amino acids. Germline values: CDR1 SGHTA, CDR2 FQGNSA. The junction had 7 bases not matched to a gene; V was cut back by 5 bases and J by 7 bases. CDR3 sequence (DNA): TGTGCCAGCAGCAATAGCGGGGGGGCCGATAATGAGCAGTTCTTC. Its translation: CASSNSGGADNEQFF.

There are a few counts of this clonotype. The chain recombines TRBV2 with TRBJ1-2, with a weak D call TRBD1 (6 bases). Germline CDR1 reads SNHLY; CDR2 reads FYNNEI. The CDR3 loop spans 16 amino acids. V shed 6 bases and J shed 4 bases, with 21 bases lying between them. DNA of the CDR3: TGTGCCAGCAGAGGAGACAGGTCCCACTCACTCTATGGCTACACCTTC. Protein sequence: CASRGDRSHSLYGYTF.

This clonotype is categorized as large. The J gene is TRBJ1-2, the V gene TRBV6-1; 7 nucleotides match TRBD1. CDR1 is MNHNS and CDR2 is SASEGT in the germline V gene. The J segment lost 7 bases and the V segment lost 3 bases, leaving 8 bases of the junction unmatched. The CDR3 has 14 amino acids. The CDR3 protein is CASSDRDRAGGYTF. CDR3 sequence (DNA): TGTGCCAGCAGTGACAGAGACAGGGCGGGTGGCTACACCTTC.

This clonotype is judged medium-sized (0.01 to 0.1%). CDR3 nucleotide sequence: TGTGCCAGCAGCTATCTAGGACAGACCATTCAGTACTTC. This gives the protein CASSYLGQTIQYF. The chain uses TRBV7-9 and TRBJ2-4; maybe TRBD1 (6 bases). The CDR3 covers 13 residues. V lost 4 bases and J 9 bases, leaving 13 bases between the germline ends. Germline V gene data show CDR1 as SEHNR and CDR2 as FQNEAQ (reference sequence).

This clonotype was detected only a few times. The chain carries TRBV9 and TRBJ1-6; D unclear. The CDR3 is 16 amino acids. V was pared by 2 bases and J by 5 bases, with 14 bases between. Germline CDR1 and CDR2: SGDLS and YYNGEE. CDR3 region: CASSVGSSPDNSPLHF. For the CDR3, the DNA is TGTGCCAGCAGCGTCGGGTCCTCTCCCGATAATTCACCCCTCCACTTT. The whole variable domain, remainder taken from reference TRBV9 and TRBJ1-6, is DSGVTQTPKHLITATGQRVTLRCSPRSGDLSVYWYQQSLDQGLQFLIQYYNGEERAKGNILERFSAQQFPDLHSELNLSSLELGDSALYFCASSVGSSPDNSPLHFGNGTRLTVT.

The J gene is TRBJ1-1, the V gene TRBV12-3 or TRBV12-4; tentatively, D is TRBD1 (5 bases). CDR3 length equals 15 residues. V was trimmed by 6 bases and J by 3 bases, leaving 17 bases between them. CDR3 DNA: TGTGCCAGCAGCCCCAGGGCCCGGGGGGACACTGAAGCTTTCTTT. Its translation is CASSPRARGDTEAFF.

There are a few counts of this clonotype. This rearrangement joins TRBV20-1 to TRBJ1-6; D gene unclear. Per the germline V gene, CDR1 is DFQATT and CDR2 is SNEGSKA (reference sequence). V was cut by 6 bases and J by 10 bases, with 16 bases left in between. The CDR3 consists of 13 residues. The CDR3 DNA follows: TGCAGTGCCGCACGCGGGGTTGAGTCACCCCTCCACTTT. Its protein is CSAARGVESPLHF.

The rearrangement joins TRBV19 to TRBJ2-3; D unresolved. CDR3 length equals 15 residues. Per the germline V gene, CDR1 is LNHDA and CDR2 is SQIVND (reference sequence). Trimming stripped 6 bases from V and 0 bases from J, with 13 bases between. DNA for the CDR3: TGTGCCAGTAGCCCCCCTGGATTTAGCACAGATACGCAGTATTTT. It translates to CASSPPGFSTDTQYF.

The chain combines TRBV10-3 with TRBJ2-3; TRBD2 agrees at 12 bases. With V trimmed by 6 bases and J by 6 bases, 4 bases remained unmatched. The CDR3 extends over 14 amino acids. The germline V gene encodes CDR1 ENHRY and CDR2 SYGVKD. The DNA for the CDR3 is TGTGCCATCAGCCCGACTAGCGGGAGTGATACGCAGTATTTT. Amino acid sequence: CAISPTSGSDTQYF.

CDR3 coding DNA: TGTGCCAGCCTTGGGGGAGTTACTAATGAAAAACTGTTTTTT. It yields the protein CASLGGVTNEKLFF. V and J are TRBV28 and TRBJ1-4; tentative D call: TRBD1 (5 bases). CDR3 size: 14 residues. Germline assignment: CDR1 MDHEN and CDR2 SYDVKM. Trimming pared 8 bases from V and 2 bases from J, leaving 12 bases between. The variable domain in full, completed from reference TRBV28 and TRBJ1-4, reads DVKVTQSSRYLVKRTGEKVFLECVQDMDHENMFWYRQDPGLGLRLIYFSYDVKMKEKGDIPEGYSVSREKKERFSLILESASTNQTSMYLCASLGGVTNEKLFFGSGTQLSVL.